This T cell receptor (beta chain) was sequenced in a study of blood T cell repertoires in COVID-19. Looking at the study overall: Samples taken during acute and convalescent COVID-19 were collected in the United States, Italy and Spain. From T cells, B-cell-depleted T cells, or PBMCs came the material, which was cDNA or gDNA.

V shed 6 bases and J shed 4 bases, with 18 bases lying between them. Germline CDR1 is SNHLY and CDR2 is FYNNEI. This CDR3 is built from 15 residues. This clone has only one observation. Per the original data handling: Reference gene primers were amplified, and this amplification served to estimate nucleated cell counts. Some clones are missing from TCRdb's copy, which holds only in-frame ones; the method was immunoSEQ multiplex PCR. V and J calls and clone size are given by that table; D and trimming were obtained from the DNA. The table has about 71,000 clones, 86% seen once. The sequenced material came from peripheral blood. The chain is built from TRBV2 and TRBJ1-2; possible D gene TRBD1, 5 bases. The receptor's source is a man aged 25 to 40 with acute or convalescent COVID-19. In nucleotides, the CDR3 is TGTGCCAGCAGACAGGACGGCCGCGATCTCTATGGCTACACCTTC. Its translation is CASRQDGRDLYGYTF.